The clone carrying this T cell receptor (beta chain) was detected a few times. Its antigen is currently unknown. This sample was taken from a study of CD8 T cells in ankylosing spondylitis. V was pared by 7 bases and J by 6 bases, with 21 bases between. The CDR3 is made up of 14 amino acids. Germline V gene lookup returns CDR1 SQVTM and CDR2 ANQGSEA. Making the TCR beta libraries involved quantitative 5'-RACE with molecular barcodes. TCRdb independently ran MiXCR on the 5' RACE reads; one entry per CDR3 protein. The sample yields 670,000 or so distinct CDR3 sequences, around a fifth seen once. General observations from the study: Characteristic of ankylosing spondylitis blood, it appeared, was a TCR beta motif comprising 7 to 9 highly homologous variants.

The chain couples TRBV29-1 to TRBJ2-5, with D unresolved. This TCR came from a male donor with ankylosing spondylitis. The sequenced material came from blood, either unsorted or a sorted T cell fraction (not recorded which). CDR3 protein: CSAVKQTSRKTQYF. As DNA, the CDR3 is TGCAGCGCCGTAAAACAGACTTCAAGAAAGACCCAGTACTTC. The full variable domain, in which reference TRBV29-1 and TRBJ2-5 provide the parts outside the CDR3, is SAVISQKPSRDICQRGTSLTIQCQVDSQVTMMFWYRQQPGQSLTLIATANQGSEATYESGFVIDKFPISRPNLTFSTLTVSNMSPEDSSIYLCSAVKQTSRKTQYFGPGTRLLVL.